A selection of T cell receptor beta chains follows, all from one sample in a study of blood T cell repertoires in COVID-19. Assay used: immunoSEQ multiplex PCR; TCRdb lists only in-frame clones, some missing. Here the sample spans over 130,000 clones, around 90% being singletons. The sequencing sample was made of peripheral blood. All receptors derive from a man between 60 and 70 years old with active or convalescent COVID-19. Both conserved end residues are part of each CDR3. D genes are given only for firm matches. Clone size, where shown, is once, few, many, or a class for clones that have expanded.

d_call | j_call | v_call | clone_size | cdr3_aa | cdr3_nt
NA | TRBJ1-6 | TRBV5-1 | NA | CASSLEGGYNSPLHF | TGCGCCAGCAGCTTGGAGGGGGGGTATAATTCACCCCTCCACTTT
TRBD2 | TRBJ2-3 | TRBV9 | NA | CASSAWGRGTDTQYF | TGTGCCAGCAGCGCGTGGGGGAGGGGCACAGATACGCAGTATTTT
NA | TRBJ2-4 | TRBV19 | NA | CASSILKGGLAKNIQYF | TGTGCCAGTAGTATATTGAAAGGCGGACTAGCCAAAAACATTCAGTACTTC
TRBD2 | TRBJ2-2 | TRBV27 | NA | CASSSQAGLGELFF | TGTGCCAGCAGTTCACAAGCGGGACTCGGGGAGCTGTTTTTT
TRBD2 | TRBJ2-3 | TRBV9 | NA | CASSGTSGETDTQYF | TGTGCCAGCAGCGGGACTAGCGGGGAAACAGATACGCAGTATTTT
NA | TRBJ2-7 | TRBV11-2 | NA | CASSLNGRRQGVEQYF | TGTGCCAGCAGCTTAAATGGGAGGAGACAGGGAGTCGAGCAGTACTTC
NA | TRBJ2-7 | TRBV30 | once | CAWRTSGDANYEQYF | TGTGCCTGGAGGACGTCGGGAGACGCTAACTACGAGCAGTACTTC
TRBD1 | TRBJ2-3 | TRBV5-1 | NA | CASSLAATGVVDTQYF | TGCGCCAGCAGCTTGGCCGCGACAGGGGTTGTAGATACGCAGTATTTT
NA | TRBJ2-7 | TRBV5-1 | NA | CASSLDAGFTYEQYF | TGCGCCAGCAGCTTGGATGCGGGGTTCACCTACGAGCAGTACTTC
TRBD1 | TRBJ2-1 | TRBV4-1 | NA | CASSQGEGAGDEQFF | TGCGCCAGCAGCCAAGGCGAGGGGGCTGGGGATGAGCAGTTCTTC
NA | TRBJ1-1 | TRBV24-1 | NA | CATSDPRVGGTEAFF | TGTGCCACCAGTGATCCCAGGGTTGGAGGGACTGAAGCTTTCTTT
TRBD1 | TRBJ2-3 | TRBV28 | NA | CASRGQGGGTQYF | TGTGCCAGCAGGGGACAGGGTGGAGGTACGCAGTATTTT
TRBD1 | TRBJ2-2 | TRBV7-3 | NA | CASSSTGGGELFF | TGTGCCAGCAGCTCGACAGGGGGCGGGGAGCTGTTTTTT
NA | TRBJ1-3 | TRBV7-2 | NA | CASSPSSGNTIYF | TGTGCCAGCAGCCCCAGCTCTGGAAACACCATATATTTT
TRBD2 | TRBJ2-1 | TRBV25-1 | NA | CASSEPRGTSSYNEQFF | TGTGCCAGCAGTGAACCCCGTGGGACTAGCAGCTACAATGAGCAGTTCTTC
TRBD2 | TRBJ2-5 | TRBV28 | NA | CASLFIYGRVTSGRDQETQYF | TGTGCCAGCCTTTTTATTTATGGTCGCGTCACTAGCGGGAGGGATCAAGAGACCCAGTACTTC
TRBD2 | TRBJ2-1 | TRBV4-1 | once | CASSQDLGGYSYNEQFF | TGCGCCAGCAGCCAAGATCTGGGGGGGTACTCCTACAATGAGCAGTTCTTC
TRBD2 | TRBJ2-5 | TRBV7-2 | NA | CASTRGGAQETQYF | TGTGCCAGCACCCGGGGGGGAGCACAAGAGACCCAGTACTTC
TRBD2 | TRBJ2-2 | TRBV4-1 | NA | CASSQPGTSGSKGFGTGELFF | TGCGCCAGCAGCCAACCCGGGACTAGCGGGAGTAAGGGTTTCGGCACCGGGGAGCTGTTTTTT
NA | TRBJ1-1 | TRBV2 | NA | CASKVEGWRNTEAFF | TGTGCCAGCAAGGTTGAGGGTTGGAGGAACACTGAAGCTTTCTTT
NA | TRBJ1-5 | TRBV5-1 | NA | CASSLGDNNQPQHF | TGCGCCAGCAGCTTGGGAGACAACAATCAGCCCCAGCATTTT
TRBD1 | TRBJ2-7 | TRBV5-6 | NA | CASSLGQGTLVTYEQYF | TGTGCCAGCAGCTTGGGACAGGGCACCCTCGTTACCTACGAGCAGTACTTC
TRBD2 | TRBJ2-7 | TRBV19 | NA | CASSVSGKRDYEQYF | TGTGCCAGTAGTGTCAGCGGGAAGAGGGACTACGAGCAGTACTTC
TRBD1 | TRBJ2-1 | TRBV5-6 | NA | CASSSRGIYNEQFF | TGTGCCAGCAGCTCCAGGGGGATCTACAATGAGCAGTTCTTC
NA | TRBJ1-1 | TRBV5-5 | NA | CASSLETDIGTEAFF | TGTGCCAGCAGTCTGGAGACTGATATCGGCACTGAAGCTTTCTTT
TRBD2 | TRBJ2-5 | TRBV5-4 | NA | CASSLAGLAGKGGETQYF | TGTGCCAGCAGCTTGGCGGGACTAGCGGGGAAAGGGGGAGAGACCCAGTACTTC
TRBD1 | TRBJ2-7 | TRBV18 | NA | CASSPRLGQGNYEQYF | TGTGCCAGCTCACCACGCCTGGGACAGGGCAACTACGAGCAGTACTTC
NA | TRBJ1-1 | TRBV25-1 | few | CASSEGHQNTEAFF | TGTGCCAGCAGTGAAGGGCACCAGAACACTGAAGCTTTCTTT
NA | TRBJ2-1 | TRBV9 | NA | CASSPRDRQFF | TGTGCCAGCAGCCCCAGGGATCGGCAGTTCTTC